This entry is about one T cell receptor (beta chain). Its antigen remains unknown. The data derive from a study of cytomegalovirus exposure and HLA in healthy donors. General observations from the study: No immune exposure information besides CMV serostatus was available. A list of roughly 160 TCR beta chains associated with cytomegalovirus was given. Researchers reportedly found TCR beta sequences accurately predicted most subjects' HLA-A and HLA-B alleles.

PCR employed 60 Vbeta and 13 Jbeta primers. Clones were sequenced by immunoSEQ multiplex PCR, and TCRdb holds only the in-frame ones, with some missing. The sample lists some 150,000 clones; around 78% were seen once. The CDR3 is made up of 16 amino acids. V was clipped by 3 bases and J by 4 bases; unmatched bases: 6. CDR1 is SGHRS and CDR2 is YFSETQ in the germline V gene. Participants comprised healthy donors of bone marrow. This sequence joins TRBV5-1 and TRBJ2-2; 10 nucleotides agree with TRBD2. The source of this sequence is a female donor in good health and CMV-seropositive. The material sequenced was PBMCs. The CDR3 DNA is TGCGCCAGCAGCTGGCGACTAGCGGGCGTCACCGGGGAGCTGTTTTTT. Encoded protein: CASSWRLAGVTGELFF.